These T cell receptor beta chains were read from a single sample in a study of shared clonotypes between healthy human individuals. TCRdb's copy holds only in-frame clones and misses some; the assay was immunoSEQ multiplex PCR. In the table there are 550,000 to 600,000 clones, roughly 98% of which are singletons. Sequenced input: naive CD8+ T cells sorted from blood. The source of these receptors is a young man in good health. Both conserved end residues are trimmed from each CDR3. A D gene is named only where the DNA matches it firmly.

CDR3 protein: AWSRERETNLPSTDTQY; D gene: TRBD2; V gene: TRBV30
CDR3 protein: ASSSTGELF; D gene: NA; V gene: TRBV7-6
CDR3 protein: ASSYYPNPGAEQF; D gene: NA; V gene: TRBV6-5
CDR3 protein: ASSTWTSGMYEQY; D gene: TRBD2; V gene: TRBV7-9
CDR3 protein: ASSILLGNEQF; D gene: NA; V gene: TRBV19
CDR3 protein: ASSVWTSASTDTQY; D gene: TRBD2; V gene: TRBV7-9
CDR3 protein: ASSFTGGPEGAQY; D gene: TRBD2; V gene: TRBV7-2
CDR3 protein: ASSNHPSGRASYNEQF; D gene: TRBD2; V gene: TRBV9
CDR3 protein: ASSEYRRDSSTDTQY; D gene: TRBD1; V gene: TRBV2
CDR3 protein: ASSTLRTAPRYEQY; D gene: NA; V gene: TRBV5-8
CDR3 protein: ASSEVGSNQPQH; D gene: NA; V gene: TRBV6-1
CDR3 protein: ASSYTGRGDTQY; D gene: NA; V gene: TRBV6-5
CDR3 protein: ASSLAGSYEQY; D gene: NA; V gene: TRBV5-6
CDR3 protein: ASSFSGRSSEAF; D gene: NA; V gene: TRBV7-3
CDR3 protein: ASSPIGQNQPQH; D gene: NA; V gene: TRBV27
CDR3 protein: ASSLSAGTEAF; D gene: NA; V gene: TRBV7-9